This TCR beta chain was recorded in a study of blood T cell repertoires in COVID-19. Overall study: Acute-phase and convalescent COVID-19 samples originated in the United States, Italy and Spain. PBMCs, B-cell-depleted T cells, or T cells were the source of the cDNA or gDNA that made up the material.

Per germline, CDR1 SGHTA and CDR2 FQGTGA. The CDR3 sequence is 15 residues long. Losses at the gene ends were 2 bases for V and 6 bases for J; bases not matched to a gene: 4. As originally analysed: How many nucleated cells were present was estimated from reference gene primer amplification. Clones were read by immunoSEQ multiplex PCR, and TCRdb kept only the in-frame ones, dropping some. D and trimming were read from the DNA, whereas the V and J calls and clone size are those reported in that table. The sample holds over 15,000 clones, roughly 78% seen once. The origin of this receptor is a man aged 60-69 years with active or convalescent COVID-19. This chain connects TRBV7-3 to TRBJ1-6, with TRBD1 matching over 7 bases. Sequencing was performed on peripheral blood. CDR3 in amino acids: CASSLSGQPNSPLHF. The CDR3 bases are TGTGCCAGCAGCTTATCGGGACAGCCTAATTCACCCCTCCACTTT.